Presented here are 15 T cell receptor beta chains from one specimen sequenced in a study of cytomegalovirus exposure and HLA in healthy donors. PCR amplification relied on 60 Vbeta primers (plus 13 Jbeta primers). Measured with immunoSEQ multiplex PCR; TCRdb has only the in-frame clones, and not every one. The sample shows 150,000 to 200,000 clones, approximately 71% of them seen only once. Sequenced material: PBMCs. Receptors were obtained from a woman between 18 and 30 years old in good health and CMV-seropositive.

CDR3 in DNA: TGTGCCAGCAGCTTAGATCCTGACACGTCCGGGGAGCTGTTTTTT. It yields the protein CASSLDPDTSGELFF. The chain recombines TRBV11-2 with TRBJ2-2, with D hard to call. This CDR3 is built from 15 residues. Looked up from germline, CDR1 is SGHAT and CDR2 is FQNNGV. Trimming cost V 0 bases and J 6 bases, with 11 bases left between them.

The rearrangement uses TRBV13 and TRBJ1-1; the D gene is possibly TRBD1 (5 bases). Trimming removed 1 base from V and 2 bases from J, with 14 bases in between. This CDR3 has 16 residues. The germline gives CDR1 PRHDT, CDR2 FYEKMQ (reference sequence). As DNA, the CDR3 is TGTGCCAGCAGCTTAGCGGCCGACAGATTCAACACTGAAGCTTTCTTT. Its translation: CASSLAADRFNTEAFF.

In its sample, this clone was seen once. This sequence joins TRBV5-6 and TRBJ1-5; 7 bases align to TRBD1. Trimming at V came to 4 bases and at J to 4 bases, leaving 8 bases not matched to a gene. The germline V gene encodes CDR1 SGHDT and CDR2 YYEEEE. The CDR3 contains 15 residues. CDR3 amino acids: CASSRQTGINQPQHF. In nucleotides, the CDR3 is TGTGCCAGCAGCCGGCAGACAGGGATTAATCAGCCCCAGCATTTT.

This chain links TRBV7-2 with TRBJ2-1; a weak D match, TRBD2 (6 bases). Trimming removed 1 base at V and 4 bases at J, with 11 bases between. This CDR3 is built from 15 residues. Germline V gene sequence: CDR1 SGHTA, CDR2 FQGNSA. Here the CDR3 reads CASSLERDLYNEQFF. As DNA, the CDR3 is TGTGCCAGCAGCTTAGAACGGGACTTATACAATGAGCAGTTCTTC.

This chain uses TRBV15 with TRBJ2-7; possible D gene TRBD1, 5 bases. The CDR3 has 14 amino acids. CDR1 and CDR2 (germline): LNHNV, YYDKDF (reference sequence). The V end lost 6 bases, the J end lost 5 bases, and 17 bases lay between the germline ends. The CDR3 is CATSQDQGYNEQYF. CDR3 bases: TGTGCCACCAGTCAGGACCAGGGCTACAACGAGCAGTACTTC.

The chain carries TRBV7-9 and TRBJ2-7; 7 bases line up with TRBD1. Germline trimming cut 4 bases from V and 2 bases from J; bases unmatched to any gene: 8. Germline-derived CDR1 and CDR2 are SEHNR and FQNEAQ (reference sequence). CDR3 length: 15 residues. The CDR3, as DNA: TGTGCCAGCAGCTCTCTTTTGGGACAGACCTACGAGCAGTACTTC. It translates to CASSSLLGQTYEQYF.

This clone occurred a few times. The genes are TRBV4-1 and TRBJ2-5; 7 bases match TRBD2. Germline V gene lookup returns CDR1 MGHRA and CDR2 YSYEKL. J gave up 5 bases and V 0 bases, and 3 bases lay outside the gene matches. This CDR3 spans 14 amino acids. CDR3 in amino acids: CASSQDSGGETQYF. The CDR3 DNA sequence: TGCGCCAGCAGCCAAGATTCCGGGGGGGAGACCCAGTACTTC.

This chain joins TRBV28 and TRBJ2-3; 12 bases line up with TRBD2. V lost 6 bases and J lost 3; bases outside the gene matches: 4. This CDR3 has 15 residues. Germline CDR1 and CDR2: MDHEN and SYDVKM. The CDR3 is CASRWTSGVTDTQYF. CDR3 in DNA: TGTGCCAGCAGGTGGACTAGCGGGGTGACAGATACGCAGTATTTT.

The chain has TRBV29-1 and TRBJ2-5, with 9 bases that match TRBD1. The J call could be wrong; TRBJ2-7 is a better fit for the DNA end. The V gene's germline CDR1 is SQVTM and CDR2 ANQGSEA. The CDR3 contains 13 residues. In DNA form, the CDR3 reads TGCAGCGTTGAAGGACAGGGGGTCTACGAGCAGTACTTC. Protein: CSVEGQGVYEQYF.

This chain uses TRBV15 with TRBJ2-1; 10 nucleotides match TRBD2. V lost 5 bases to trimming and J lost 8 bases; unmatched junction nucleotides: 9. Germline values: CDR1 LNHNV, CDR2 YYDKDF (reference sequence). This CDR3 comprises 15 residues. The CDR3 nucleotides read TGTGCCACCAGCCCCGGGGCTAGCGGGGGTTATGAGCAGTTCTTC. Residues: CATSPGASGGYEQFF.

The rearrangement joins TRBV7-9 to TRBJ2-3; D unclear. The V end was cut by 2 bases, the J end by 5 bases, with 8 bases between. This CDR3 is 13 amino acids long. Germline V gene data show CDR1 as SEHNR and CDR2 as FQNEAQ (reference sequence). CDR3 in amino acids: CASSLLFGDTQYF. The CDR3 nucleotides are TGTGCCAGCAGCTTACTATTCGGAGATACGCAGTATTTT.

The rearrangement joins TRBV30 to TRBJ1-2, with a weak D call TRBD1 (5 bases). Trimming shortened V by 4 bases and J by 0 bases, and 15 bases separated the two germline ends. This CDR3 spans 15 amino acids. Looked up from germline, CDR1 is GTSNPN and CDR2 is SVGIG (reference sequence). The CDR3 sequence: CAWNSRQLANYGYTF. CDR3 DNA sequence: TGTGCCTGGAACAGCCGACAGCTCGCTAACTATGGCTACACCTTC.

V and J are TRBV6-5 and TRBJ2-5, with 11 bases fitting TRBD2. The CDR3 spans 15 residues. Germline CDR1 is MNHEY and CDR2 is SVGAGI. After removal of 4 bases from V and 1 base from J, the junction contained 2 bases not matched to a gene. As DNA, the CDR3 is TGTGCCAGCAGTTCGGGGACTAGCGGCCAAGAGACCCAGTACTTC. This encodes CASSSGTSGQETQYF.

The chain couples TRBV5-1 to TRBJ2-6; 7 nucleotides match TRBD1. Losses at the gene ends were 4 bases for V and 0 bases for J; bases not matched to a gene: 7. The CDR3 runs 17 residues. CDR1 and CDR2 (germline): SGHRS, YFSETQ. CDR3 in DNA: TGCGCCAGCAGCCCTCCGGGACAGAGCTCTGGGGCCAACGTCCTGACTTTC. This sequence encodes CASSPPGQSSGANVLTF.

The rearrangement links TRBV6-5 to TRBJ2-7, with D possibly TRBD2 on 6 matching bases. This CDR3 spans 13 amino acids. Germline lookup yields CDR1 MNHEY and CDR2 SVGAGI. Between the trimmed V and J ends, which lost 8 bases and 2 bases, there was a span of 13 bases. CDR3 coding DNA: TGTGCCAGCGGAGCCTGGGGGGCCTACGAGCAGTACTTC. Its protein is CASGAWGAYEQYF.